The clone carrying this TCR beta chain was picked up a small number of times. Its antigen is not known. This sample is drawn from a study of early T cells in non-severe SARS-CoV-2 infection. Overall study context: Sequencing used unsorted whole-blood bulk RNA, so chains lack pairing.

The CDR3 totals 12 residues. Trimming cost V 3 bases and J 0 bases, with 3 bases left between them. CDR1 is DFQATT, CDR2 SNEGSKA, per germline (reference sequence). Individual cDNA molecules received unique molecular identifiers. TCRdb re-called the 5' RACE reads through MiXCR, storing one row per CDR3 protein. The table has 63,000 or so distinct CDR3 sequences, about an eighth seen once. Overall study results and limits: Anti-spike CD8 responses were favored by VDJdb matching, which missed private and CD4 specificities.

The V call is TRBV20-1, the J call TRBJ1-5; D uncertain. Sequencing used whole blood. The sequence derives from an adult who was a healthcare worker with PCR-confirmed SARS-CoV-2 infection or an uninfected control (not recorded which). The CDR3: CSASHSNQPQHF. In DNA, the CDR3 is TGCAGTGCTAGCCATAGCAATCAGCCCCAGCATTTT.